This TCR beta chain was profiled in a study of T cells in Graves' hyperthyroidism and ophthalmopathy (dated by TCRdb to the late 2010s). Background on the whole study: Peripheral blood samples were taken at initial diagnosis, before any treatment was given. TCR Vbeta CDR3 sequencing of some 140 peripheral blood samples (roughly 41 ophthalmopathy, 75 hyperthyroidism and roughly 17 progressor patients) is reported in the paper. To identify TCR V-J signatures that set the groups apart, the researchers used a discovery cohort of about a hundred patients, made up of 40 to 45 with Graves' ophthalmopathy and about 59 with stable Graves' hyperthyroidism. Following sampling, methimazole starting at 30 mg daily was given to hyperthyroidism patients, and high-dose intravenous methylprednisolone was given to ophthalmopathy patients. Prospective prediction of ophthalmopathy was tested in an independent validation cohort of approximately 18 hyperthyroidism patients and 17 patients who later progressed to ophthalmopathy. The roughly 91 discovery patients were randomly divided into training and test sets at a 7:3 ratio. Thyroid tissue and blood T-cell repertoires from more than 5 Graves' hyperthyroidism patients were also compared in the study. The study at large found these results: Blood samples also contained most of the expanded thyroid clonotypes (frequency above 0.001), which suggests that blood repertoires may reflect thyroid immune responses. During validation, the model predicted progression to ophthalmopathy a median of roughly 7.1 months ahead of onset, with almost 71% sensitivity and roughly 75% specificity. In cross-validation, a model built on a 13 V-J signature told ophthalmopathy apart from stable hyperthyroidism with 87.88% sensitivity and around 84% specificity, and in testing the same model reached 80%/75%. No statistical method was used to set the sample size in advance, and investigators knew the group allocation.

The TCR beta CDR3 regions were amplified from the RNA transcripts. The first round of RT-PCR for the TCR CDR3 was performed with the HTBI primer set and the Qiagen OneStep RT-PCR kit. Libraries were constructed in a second round of multiplex PCR, after which size selection and purification were carried out. The libraries were sequenced on an Illumina HiSeq2000 using paired-end 100 bp reads. Per the authors' processing: SOAPnuke was used to process the raw data, throwing out any read that contained adapters or uncalled bases, had a mean Phred below 15, or lacked an exact constant-primer or identifier match. High-quality paired reads were merged using COPE v1.2.5, and each unique nucleotide sequence was defined as a clonotype. Clonotypes were aligned to IMGT TRBV, TRBD and TRBJ reference segments using MiTCR v1.1. The analysis included only V-J combinations with a frequency above 0.0001, which together covered around 99% of the repertoires. The TCS score was defined as F50 (clonal expansion) divided by E x V (chaos), with BLOSUM62-based TCRdist calculated between CDR3 peptides within each V-J. Welch's t-statistics and random forest reduced roughly 530 V-J features to fewer than 15, which were used in a naive Bayes classifier (R e1071). TCRdb's own reprocessing of the public reads used fastp at Q25 and MiXCR and kept productive beta chains. Each CDR3 protein appears once, grouped with its most common genes and DNA. None of the V and J calls come from the authors' own analysis; TCRdb made them. The sample has more than 300,000 distinct CDR3 sequences on record, roughly 20% of them singletons. The ten largest make up 40% of the sample.

Ophthalmopathy patients had moderately to severely active disease, Clinical Activity Score of at least 3, NOSPECS grade of at least 4, and duration under 3 months. Any patient with an uncontrolled infection, another autoimmune disease, pregnancy or lactation was excluded. Diagnoses relied on clinical symptoms, serum thyroxine and TRAb, thyroid ultrasound and orbital computed tomography. Ficoll-Paque density gradient centrifugation was used to isolate PBMCs from 8.5 to 10 ml of fresh peripheral blood. Total RNA was extracted with Trizol reagent, and quality was checked on an Agilent 2100 Bioanalyzer. The CDR3 has 15 amino acids, counting the end cysteine and phenylalanine. Left in the record is the CDR3 DNA by itself, 45 bases read in frame from the first base. Based on the germline V gene (reference sequence), the CDR1 and CDR2 sequences are SEHNR and FQNEAQ. Ends trimmed: V by 5 bases, J by 7 bases; bases unmatched to a gene: 7.

This clonotype was counted at least ten times. Its antigen specificity is not known. No quality values exist for individual bases; no much larger clone is one base distant. The sequence came from a man aged 18 to 30 with Graves' ophthalmopathy. The sequence links TRBV7-9 to TRBJ1-6; 8 junctional bases match TRBD1. Material for sequencing was blood. The nucleotide sequence is TGTGCCAGCAGCGACAGACAGGGGCTAAATTCACCCCTCCACTTT. It encodes CASSDRQGLNSPLHF.